This TCR beta chain was sequenced during a study of T-cell reconstitution after alpha-beta-depleted transplantation in children. This clonotype has just a few counts. TCRbeta library construction was performed incorporating unique molecular identifiers. TCRdb processed the PCR reads anew with MiXCR; each CDR3 protein has one entry. Found here are over 100,000 distinct CDR3 sequences, approximately 6% of them singletons; the top ten hold roughly 5.5%. Germline V gene lookup returns CDR1 MNHEY and CDR2 SVGEGT. J gave up 2 bases and V 2 bases, and 5 bases lay outside the gene matches. This CDR3 is built from 16 residues.

This sequence joins TRBV6-2 or TRBV6-3 and TRBJ2-3; TRBD2 agrees at 9 bases. Material: PBMCs, mostly from graft donor cells, obtained 60 days after TCRalphabeta/CD19-depleted stem cell transplant. This clonotype originated in a female patient between 2 and 15 years old who had a stem cell transplant for Fanconi anemia, so the T cells may come from the graft donor. CDR3 amino acids: CASSYLAGGATDTQYF. Here the CDR3 DNA reads TGTGCCAGCAGTTACCTCGCGGGGGGGGCCACAGATACGCAGTATTTT.